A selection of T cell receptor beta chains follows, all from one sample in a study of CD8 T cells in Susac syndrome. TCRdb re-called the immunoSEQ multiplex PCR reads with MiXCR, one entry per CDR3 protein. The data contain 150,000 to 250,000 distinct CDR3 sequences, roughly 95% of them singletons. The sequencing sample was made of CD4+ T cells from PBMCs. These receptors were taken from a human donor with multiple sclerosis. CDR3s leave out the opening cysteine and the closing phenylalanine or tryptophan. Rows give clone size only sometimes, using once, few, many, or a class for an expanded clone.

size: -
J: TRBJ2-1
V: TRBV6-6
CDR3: ASTLGQGDNEQF

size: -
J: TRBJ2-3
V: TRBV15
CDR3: ATRRGGGTDTQY

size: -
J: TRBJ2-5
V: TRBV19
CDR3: ASSMSTSGSMAETQY

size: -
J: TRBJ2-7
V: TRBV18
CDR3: ASSSRGQSSYEQY

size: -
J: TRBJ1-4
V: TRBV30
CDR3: AWSGGEKLF

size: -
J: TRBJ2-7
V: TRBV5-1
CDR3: ASSLGQGGEQY

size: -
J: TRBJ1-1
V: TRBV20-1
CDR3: SARPPLTGGKYTEAF

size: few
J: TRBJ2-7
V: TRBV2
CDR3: ASSIAYEQY

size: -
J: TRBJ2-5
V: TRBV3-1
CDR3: ASSHETQY

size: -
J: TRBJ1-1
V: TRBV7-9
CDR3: ASSLLGRGTEAF

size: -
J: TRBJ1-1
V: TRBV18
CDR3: ASSKGQTEAF

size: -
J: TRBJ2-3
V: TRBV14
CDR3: ASQKLAGGTQY

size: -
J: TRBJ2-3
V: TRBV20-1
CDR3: SANQDTDTQY

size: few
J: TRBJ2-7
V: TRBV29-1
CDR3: SVGQGSYEQY

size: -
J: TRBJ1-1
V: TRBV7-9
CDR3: ASGERGTGNTEAF

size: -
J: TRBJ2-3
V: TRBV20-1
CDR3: STPGQLWDTQY

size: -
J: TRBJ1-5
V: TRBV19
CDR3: ASSIEGQGSNQPQH

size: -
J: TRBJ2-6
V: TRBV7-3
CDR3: ASSLTPYSGANVLT

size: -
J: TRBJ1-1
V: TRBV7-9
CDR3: ASSLPTRNTEAF

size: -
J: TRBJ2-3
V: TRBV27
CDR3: ASSARADTQY

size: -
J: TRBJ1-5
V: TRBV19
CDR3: ASSMRRASGNQPQH

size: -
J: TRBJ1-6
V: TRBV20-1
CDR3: SASSGSYNSPLH

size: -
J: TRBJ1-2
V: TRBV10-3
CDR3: AITEWGFGYT

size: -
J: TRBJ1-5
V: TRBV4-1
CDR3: ASSQQGQPQH

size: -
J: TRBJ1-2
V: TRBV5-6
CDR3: ASSLGAAFYGYT

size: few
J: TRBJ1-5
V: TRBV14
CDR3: ASSQGRQPQH

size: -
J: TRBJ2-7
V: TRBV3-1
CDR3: ASSSRAGNEQY

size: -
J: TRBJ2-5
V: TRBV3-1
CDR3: ASSQEDRAETQY

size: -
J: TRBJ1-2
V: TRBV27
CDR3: ASHPILKGDYYGYT

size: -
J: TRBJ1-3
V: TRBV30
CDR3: AWSTGTGNTIY

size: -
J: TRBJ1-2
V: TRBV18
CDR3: ASSPAGLDGYT

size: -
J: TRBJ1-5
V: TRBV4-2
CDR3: ASSQIREGIHNQPQH

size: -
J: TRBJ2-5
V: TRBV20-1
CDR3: SAPDRTTSGETQY

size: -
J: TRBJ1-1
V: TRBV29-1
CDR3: SVAPPGTNTEAF

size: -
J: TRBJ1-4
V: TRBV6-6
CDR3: ASTTGTGTRLF

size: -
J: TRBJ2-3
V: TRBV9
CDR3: ASSVLAASDTQY

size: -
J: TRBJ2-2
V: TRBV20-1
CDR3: SAGTSGMTGELF

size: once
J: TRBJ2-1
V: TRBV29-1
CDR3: SVTLAGGLDEQF

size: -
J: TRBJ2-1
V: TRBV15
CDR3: ATRLSERTKHSSYNEQF

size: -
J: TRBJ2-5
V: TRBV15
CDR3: ATSRGGQETQY

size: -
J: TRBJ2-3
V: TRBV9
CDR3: ASSWGLPPTDTQY

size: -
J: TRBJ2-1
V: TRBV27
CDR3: ASSPAYRGVRYEQF

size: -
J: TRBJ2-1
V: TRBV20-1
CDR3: SARPPGYNEQF

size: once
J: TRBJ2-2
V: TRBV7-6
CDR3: ASSLGQGHYTGELF

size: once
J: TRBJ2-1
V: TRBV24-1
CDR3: ATGTAFYNEQF

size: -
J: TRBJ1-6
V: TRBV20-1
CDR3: SARQGWNSPLH

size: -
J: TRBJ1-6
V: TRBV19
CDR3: ASSPRRSPLH

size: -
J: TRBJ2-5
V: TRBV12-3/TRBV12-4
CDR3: ASSLAGGRALETQY

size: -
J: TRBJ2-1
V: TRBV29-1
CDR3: SASGSGDGEQF

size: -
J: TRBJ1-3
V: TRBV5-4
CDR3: ASSLAADSGNTIY